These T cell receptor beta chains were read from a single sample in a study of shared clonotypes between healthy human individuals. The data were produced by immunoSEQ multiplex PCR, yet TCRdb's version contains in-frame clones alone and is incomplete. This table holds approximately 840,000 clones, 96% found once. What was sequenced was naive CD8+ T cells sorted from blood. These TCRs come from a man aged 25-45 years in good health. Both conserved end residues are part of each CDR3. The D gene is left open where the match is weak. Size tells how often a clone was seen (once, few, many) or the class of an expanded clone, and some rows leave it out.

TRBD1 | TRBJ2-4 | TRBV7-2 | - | TGTGCCAGCAGCCGGACAGGTTCCCTAGCCAAAAACATTCAGTACTTC | CASSRTGSLAKNIQYF
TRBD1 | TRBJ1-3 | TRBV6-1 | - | TGTGCCAGCAAAAAGGGGGCGCGTACTGGAAACACCATATATTTT | CASKKGARTGNTIYF
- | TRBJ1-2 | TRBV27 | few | TGTGCCACCGCGTTCCGATTTGGTGTCCGGGACGACCGGCACATATTTCCTAACTATGGCTACACCTTC | CATAFRFGVRDDRHIFPNYGYTF
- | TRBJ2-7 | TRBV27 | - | TGTGCCAGCAGTTTAACGGGAGAAGGTTTAGGGCAGTACTTC | CASSLTGEGLGQYF
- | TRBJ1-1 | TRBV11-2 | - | TGTGCCAGCAGCTTAGATTCGGGGGAGAGGGCTTATCCTGAAGCTTTCTTT | CASSLDSGERAYPEAFF
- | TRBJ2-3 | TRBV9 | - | TGTGCCAGCAGCGTAGGGAGTCTAACCACAGATACGCAGTATTTT | CASSVGSLTTDTQYF
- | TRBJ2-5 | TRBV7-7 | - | TGTGCTAGCAGCTTTCGAGAGACCCAGTACTTC | CASSFRETQYF
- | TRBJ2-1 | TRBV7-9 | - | TGTGCCAGCAGCTTAGGGGCACTAGCAGGGAATGAGCAGTTCTTC | CASSLGALAGNEQFF
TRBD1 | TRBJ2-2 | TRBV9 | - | TGTGCCAGCAGCGTAGAAGGGGGCGCTGACACCGGGGAGCTGTTTTTT | CASSVEGGADTGELFF
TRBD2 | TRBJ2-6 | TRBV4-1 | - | TGCGCCAGCAGCCAAGGGGAGGGCCGCTTTGGGGCCAACGTCCTGACTTTC | CASSQGEGRFGANVLTF
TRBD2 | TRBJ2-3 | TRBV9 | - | TGTGCCAGCAGCGGAGTAGCGGGAGGTAAAGCAGATACGCAGTATTTT | CASSGVAGGKADTQYF
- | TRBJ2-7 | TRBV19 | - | TGTGCCAGTAACCCCCGGCAAGACCCCTACGAGCAGTACTTC | CASNPRQDPYEQYF
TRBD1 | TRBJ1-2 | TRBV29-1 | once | TGCAGCGTGGACAGACAGGGTTTAAACTATGGCTACACCTTC | CSVDRQGLNYGYTF
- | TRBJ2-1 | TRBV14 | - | TGTGCCAGCAGCCAAACTATCCGACAGGCGACAAGCTACAATGAGCAGTTCTTC | CASSQTIRQATSYNEQFF
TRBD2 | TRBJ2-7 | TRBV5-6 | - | TGTGCCAGCAGCTTCGTTCGCGGGAGGAAAGCCTACGAGCAGTACTTC | CASSFVRGRKAYEQYF
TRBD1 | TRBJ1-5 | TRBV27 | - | TGTGCCAGCAGGGCCGGGACAGGGGCGGATCAGCCCCAGCATTTT | CASRAGTGADQPQHF
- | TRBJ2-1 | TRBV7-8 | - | TGTGCCAGCAGCTTAGGTGGGATGGTGTACAATGAGCAGTTCTTC | CASSLGGMVYNEQFF
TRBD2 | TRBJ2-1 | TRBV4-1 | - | TGCGCCAGCAGCCAAGAGGGACTAGCGGCCTACAATGAGCAGTTCTTC | CASSQEGLAAYNEQFF
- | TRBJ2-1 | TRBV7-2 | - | TGTGCCAGCACAGGGGACCAATTTTCACCCCTCGACAATGAGCAGTTCTTC | CASTGDQFSPLDNEQFF
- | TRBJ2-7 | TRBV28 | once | TGTGCCAGCAACCAACAAGGTTCCTACGAGCAGTACTTC | CASNQQGSYEQYF
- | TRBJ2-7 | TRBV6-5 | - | TGTGCCAGCAGTTATTACCCCCCTAGGGAGCAGTACTTC | CASSYYPPREQYF
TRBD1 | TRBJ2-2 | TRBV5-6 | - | TGTGCCAGCAGCTTAGGACAGGGGAAGGCCGGGGAGCTGTTTTTT | CASSLGQGKAGELFF
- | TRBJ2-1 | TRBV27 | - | TGTGCCAGCAGTTTATCAGGGAACAATGAGCAGTTCTTC | CASSLSGNNEQFF
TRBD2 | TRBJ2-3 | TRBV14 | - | TGTGCCAGCAGCGAAGAGGTGCGGGAGGGCAGCACAGATACGCAGTATTTT | CASSEEVREGSTDTQYF
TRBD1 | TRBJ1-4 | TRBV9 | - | TGTGCCAGCAGCGAATGGGACAGGGGAGGTGAAAAACTGTTTTTT | CASSEWDRGGEKLFF
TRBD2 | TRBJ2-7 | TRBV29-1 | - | TGCAGCGTTGAAGCATTGGGACTAGAGACCTACGAGCAGTACTTC | CSVEALGLETYEQYF
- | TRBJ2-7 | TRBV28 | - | TGTGCCAGCAGTTCCACTCGACCCTCGCCCTACGAGCAGTACTTC | CASSSTRPSPYEQYF